The subject of this entry is one T cell receptor (beta chain). What it recognizes is unknown. These data originate in a study of Ad26.COV2.S vaccination and SARS-CoV-2 variants. Trimming at V came to 2 bases and at J to 7 bases, leaving 6 bases not matched to a gene. Germline values: CDR1 MNHEY, CDR2 SVGAGI. This CDR3 is built from 14 residues. Some clones are missing from TCRdb's copy, which holds only in-frame ones; the method was immunoSEQ multiplex PCR. The profile shows over 110,000 clones, roughly 85% of them singletons. Regarding the study as a whole: It was found that vaccine and placebo recipients had similar non-spike TCR breadth. Breadth, reportedly substantial, characterized the spike-specific CD8+ and CD4+ T cell responses after vaccination. Total T cell responses, in the TCR breadth and depth analyses, may have been underestimated.

V usage is TRBV6-5 and J usage is TRBJ1-1, with TRBD1 matching 8 bases. This sequence was found in a human donor who had recovered from COVID-19. The input for sequencing was peripheral blood, taken after recovery from COVID-19. The chain's CDR3 is CASSYGPGGIEAFF. The CDR3 DNA follows: TGTGCCAGCAGTTACGGTCCAGGGGGCATTGAAGCTTTCTTT.